Listed here are 28 T cell receptor beta chains from one sample, sequenced in a study of T cell responses to AZD1222 COVID-19 vaccine. The table came from immunoSEQ multiplex PCR; TCRdb's copy has only in-frame clones and leaves some out. The sample consists of about 130,000 clones, 88% of them appearing once. The sequencing here drew on peripheral blood, taken on day 0 of MenACWY control vaccination. These receptors came from an adult in good health.

This chain joins TRBV7-2 and TRBJ1-6, with D possibly being TRBD1 (5 bases). Trimming removed 3 bases at V and 3 bases at J, with 9 bases between. Germline V gene data show CDR1 as SGHTA and CDR2 as FQGNSA. The CDR3 spans 15 residues. CDR3 sequence reads: CASSFRTLYNSPLHF. Here the CDR3 DNA reads TGTGCCAGCAGCTTTAGGACACTCTATAATTCACCCCTCCACTTT.

This chain's CDR3 is CASQPRGGSYEQYF. CDR3 bases: TGTGCCAGCCAACCCAGGGGGGGAAGCTACGAGCAGTACTTC. This chain links TRBV11-2 with TRBJ2-7; D possibly matches TRBD1 or TRBD2 (7 bases each). CDR1 is SGHAT, CDR2 FQNNGV, per germline. This CDR3 contains 14 residues. Between the trimmed V and J ends, which lost 8 bases and 3 bases, there was a span of 17 bases.

The V call is TRBV4-2, the J call TRBJ2-3, with 10 bases that match TRBD2. Germline CDR1 reads LGHNA; CDR2 reads YNFKEQ. This CDR3 spans 16 amino acids. Germline trimming cut 2 bases from V and 4 bases from J; bases unmatched to any gene: 6. The CDR3 here is CASSQTPLAGADTQYF. Written as DNA, the CDR3 is TGTGCCAGCAGCCAAACACCTCTAGCGGGAGCAGATACGCAGTATTTT.

V and J are TRBV11-2 and TRBJ1-2; 12 nucleotides agree with TRBD1. Per the germline V gene, CDR1 is SGHAT and CDR2 is FQNNGV. This CDR3 region has 14 residues. With V trimmed by 5 bases and J by 7 bases, 5 bases remained unmatched. The DNA of the CDR3 is TGTGCCAGCAGCCTACCGGGACAGGGGGCTGGCTACACCTTC. This sequence encodes CASSLPGQGAGYTF.

The chain employs TRBV6-1 and TRBJ1-3; TRBD1 is a possible D gene (6 bases). The CDR3 sequence is 18 residues long. V was cut by 4 bases and J by 1 base, with 20 bases left in between. Germline assignment: CDR1 MNHNS and CDR2 SASEGT. The DNA of the CDR3 is TGTGCCAGCAGTGTTCTCCATTCGGGGGGGGCATCTGGAAACACCATATATTTT. It specifies CASSVLHSGGASGNTIYF.

In its sample, this clone was seen a few times. The gene calls are TRBV7-6 and TRBJ2-1; 14 bases are shared with TRBD2. The germline gives CDR1 SGHVS, CDR2 FNYEAQ. This CDR3 is built from 19 residues. Losses at the gene ends were 5 bases for V and 2 bases for J; bases not matched to a gene: 11. CDR3 protein: CASSHKGLAGVRTYNEQFF. In nucleotides, the CDR3 is TGTGCCAGCAGCCACAAGGGACTAGCGGGAGTTAGGACCTACAATGAGCAGTTCTTC. The whole variable domain, filled in from reference TRBV7-6 and TRBJ2-1, reads GAGVSQSPRYKVTKRGQDVALRCDPISGHVSLYWYRQALGQGPEFLTYFNYEAQQDKSGLPNDRFSAERPEGSISTLTIQRTEQRDSAMYRCASSHKGLAGVRTYNEQFFGPGTRLTVL.

As for this clone: Its ends do not fully match the called genes, so a read error is possible. The gene calls are TRBV6-1 and TRBJ2-7; 9 positions match TRBD1. CDR3 length: 14 amino acids. Germline values: CDR1 MNHNS, CDR2 SASEGT. CDR3 sequence reads: CASSQAGQGAEQYF. DNA for the CDR3: TGTGCCAGCAGTCAAGCGGGACAGGGAGCCGAGCAGTACTTC.

The chain joins TRBV12-3 or TRBV12-4 to TRBJ2-7, with D unclear. V dropped 5 bases and J dropped 3 bases, with 8 bases sitting between them. The CDR3 consists of 12 residues. As DNA, the CDR3 is TGTGCCAGCAGTGGGCCCAACTACGAGCAGTACTTC. It translates to CASSGPNYEQYF.

V usage is TRBV4-1 and J usage is TRBJ2-5; perhaps TRBD2 as D (6 bases). Per the germline V gene, CDR1 is MGHRA and CDR2 is YSYEKL. The CDR3 runs 14 residues. V dropped 3 bases and J dropped 5 bases, with 13 bases sitting between them. CDR3 amino acids: CASSHPAGGETQYF. The CDR3 bases are TGCGCCAGCAGCCATCCAGCGGGCGGTGAGACCCAGTACTTC.

This chain uses TRBV6-2 or TRBV6-3 with TRBJ2-3; 9 bases are a match to TRBD1. Germline lookup yields CDR1 MNHEY and CDR2 SVGEGT. Unmatched junction bases numbered 9, after V lost 5 bases and J lost 3 bases. The CDR3 is 16 amino acids. CDR3 sequence: CASSVSGTGQTDTQYF. The CDR3 bases are TGTGCCAGCAGTGTTTCCGGGACAGGGCAGACAGATACGCAGTATTTT.

The chain carries TRBV5-1 and TRBJ2-1; D unclear. The V gene lost 7 bases and the J gene lost 0 bases, with 14 bases spanning the gap. From germline, CDR1 is SGHRS and CDR2 YFSETQ. The CDR3 is made up of 15 amino acids. This chain's CDR3 is CASSSGRSSYNEQFF. CDR3 in DNA: TGCGCCAGCTCCTCAGGCCGGAGCTCCTACAATGAGCAGTTCTTC.

The rearrangement links TRBV28 to TRBJ2-2, with D possibly TRBD1 on 5 matching bases. Between the trimmed V and J ends, which lost 5 bases and 6 bases, there was a span of 10 bases. The CDR3 is 13 residues long. Germline lookup yields CDR1 MDHEN and CDR2 SYDVKM. CDR3 bases: TGTGCCAGCAGTCTCAGGGTTCCCGGGGAGCTGTTTTTT. Translated, it gives CASSLRVPGELFF.

The gene calls are TRBV18 and TRBJ1-1; tentatively, D is TRBD1 (5 bases). Trimming left V 1 base short and J 1 base short, with 13 bases between. The CDR3 has 16 amino acids. CDR1 and CDR2 (germline): KGHSH, LQKENI. The CDR3 reads CASSPQSLRGNTEAFF. CDR3 nucleotide sequence: TGTGCCAGCTCACCACAAAGTTTGAGGGGGAACACTGAAGCTTTCTTT.

Only a few counts were recorded for this clone. The rearrangement links TRBV2 to TRBJ1-3; D remains unclear. Germline V gene data show CDR1 as SNHLY and CDR2 as FYNNEI. This CDR3 has 12 residues. V was trimmed by 3 bases and J by 3 bases, leaving 3 bases between them. The DNA of the CDR3 is TGTGCCAGCAGTGAGGTTGGAAACACCATATATTTT. Its protein product is CASSEVGNTIYF.

The chain links TRBV19 to TRBJ1-1; D not resolved. Germline V lookup: CDR1 LNHDA, CDR2 SQIVND (reference sequence). Trimming left V 3 bases short and J 6 bases short, with 8 bases between. This CDR3 is 12 amino acids long. The CDR3 region is CASSMRRAEAFF. The CDR3 bases are TGTGCCAGTAGTATGCGGAGAGCTGAAGCTTTCTTT.

This clone was seen just once. V is TRBV30 and J is TRBJ1-2; D not certain. From germline, CDR1 is GTSNPN and CDR2 SVGIG (reference sequence). The V end was cut by 6 bases, the J end by 8 bases, with 4 bases between. The CDR3 totals 8 residues. The CDR3 sequence: CACRGYTF. The CDR3 bases are TGTGCCTGCCGAGGCTACACCTTC.

V is TRBV2 and J is TRBJ1-1; 8 bases map to TRBD1. The CDR3 spans 16 residues. Germline V gene sequence: CDR1 SNHLY, CDR2 FYNNEI. Trimming at V came to 7 bases and at J to 0 bases, leaving 10 bases not matched to a gene. CDR3 residues: CASKETGVFMNTEAFF. DNA for the CDR3: TGTGCCAGCAAGGAGACAGGGGTATTCATGAACACTGAAGCTTTCTTT.

A few counts support this clone. The rearrangement uses TRBV14 and TRBJ1-5, with no clear D. Trimming removed 8 bases from V and 0 bases from J, with 8 bases in between. This CDR3 comprises 13 residues. Germline V gene data show CDR1 as SGHDN and CDR2 as FVKESK. CDR3 sequence: CASSKNSNQPQHF. As DNA, the CDR3 is TGTGCCAGCTCAAAAAATAGCAATCAGCCCCAGCATTTT.

The chain is built from TRBV6-1 and TRBJ1-1, with TRBD1 identical over 8 bases. The germline V gene encodes CDR1 MNHNS and CDR2 SASEGT. V gave up 2 bases and J gave up 5 bases; unmatched junction bases: 1. The CDR3 covers 13 residues. Written as DNA, the CDR3 is TGTGCCAGCAGTGAACGACAGGGGACTGAAGCTTTCTTT. Protein sequence: CASSERQGTEAFF.

J is TRBJ2-1 and V is TRBV19; TRBD2 matches 9 bases. This CDR3 spans 15 amino acids. Looked up from germline, CDR1 is LNHDA and CDR2 is SQIVND (reference sequence). The V segment lost 8 bases and the J segment 1 base; nucleotides outside the gene matches: 6. CDR3 loop: CASRASGMSYNEQFF. The CDR3 bases are TGTGCCAGTCGGGCTAGCGGGATGTCCTACAATGAGCAGTTCTTC.

The chain links TRBV24-1 to TRBJ2-3; D may be TRBD1 or TRBD2 (5 bases each). The V gene's germline CDR1 is KGHDR and CDR2 SFDVKD. V was pared by 5 bases and J by 6 bases, with 11 bases between. The CDR3 totals 13 residues. DNA of the CDR3: TGTGCCACCAGTGTAGCAGGGAGCGATACGCAGTATTTT. Protein product: CATSVAGSDTQYF.

This clone was observed a handful of times. The V and J genes are TRBV2 and TRBJ1-4; D is possibly TRBD1 (5 bases). Per the germline V gene, CDR1 is SNHLY and CDR2 is FYNNEI. The CDR3 has 19 amino acids. V dropped 5 bases and J dropped 0 bases, with 22 bases sitting between them. The CDR3 loop reads CASSRPRDLGAATNEKLFF. For the CDR3, the DNA is TGTGCCAGCAGTCGCCCCCGGGACCTAGGGGCCGCAACTAATGAAAAACTGTTTTTT. Looking up the rest from reference TRBV2 and TRBJ1-4 gives the full variable domain: EPEVTQTPSHQVTQMGQEVILRCVPISNHLYFYWYRQILGQKVEFLVSFYNNEISEKSEIFDDQFSVERPDGSNFTLKIRSTKLEDSAMYFCASSRPRDLGAATNEKLFFGSGTQLSVL.

The chain employs TRBV7-8 and TRBJ2-7; D unresolved. The CDR3 loop spans 13 amino acids. CDR1 is SGHVS, CDR2 FQNEAQ, per germline. The ends were cut back, 5 bases at V and 5 bases at J, with 13 bases in the middle. The chain's CDR3 is CASSLLVWDEQYF. The CDR3 DNA sequence: TGTGCCAGCAGCCTCCTTGTATGGGACGAGCAGTACTTC.

This chain uses TRBV29-1 with TRBJ2-3; no reliable D call. The CDR3 is 13 amino acids. V was shortened by 2 bases and J by 6 bases, with 12 bases between the two germline ends. Germline CDR1 and CDR2: SQVTM and ANQGSEA. The CDR3: CSVELPGRDTQYF. CDR3 DNA sequence: TGCAGCGTTGAACTACCCGGCAGGGATACGCAGTATTTT.

About this clone itself: A junction boundary mismatches the germline segment, possibly from a read error. The chain joins TRBV11-3 to TRBJ2-1; D remains ambiguous. The CDR3 spans 13 residues. Germline CDR1 reads SGHNT; CDR2 reads YENEEA. The DNA for the CDR3 is TGTGCCAGCAGCTCCGGGCCGCGACCCTCCCTGGTCTTC. It specifies CASSSGPRPSLVF.

The rearrangement links TRBV5-1 to TRBJ1-1; TRBD1 matches at 7 bases. After removal of 4 bases from V and 4 bases from J, the junction contained 4 bases not matched to a gene. The CDR3 sequence is 13 residues long. CDR1 and CDR2 (germline): SGHRS, YFSETQ. The CDR3 protein is CASSTTGSTEAFF. The CDR3 nucleotides are TGCGCCAGCAGCACGACAGGGAGCACTGAAGCTTTCTTT.

V gene TRBV7-3 combines with J gene TRBJ1-2, with a possible D match to TRBD1 (5 bases). This CDR3 has 15 amino acids. Germline V lookup: CDR1 SGHTA, CDR2 FQGTGA. The V and J ends lost 5 bases and 4 bases respectively, with 17 bases between them. The CDR3, as DNA: TGTGCCAGCAGCCTTGGACACGTCAAAGGCTATGGCTACACCTTC. It specifies CASSLGHVKGYGYTF.

V and J are TRBV18 and TRBJ2-5; D remains unclear. Germline V gene sequence: CDR1 KGHSH, CDR2 LQKENI. Trimming shortened V by 2 bases and J by 5 bases, and 12 bases separated the two germline ends. This CDR3 has 14 residues. CDR3 protein: CASSPSLGMETQYF. CDR3 sequence (DNA): TGTGCCAGCTCACCATCGTTGGGTATGGAGACCCAGTACTTC.